These T cell receptor beta chains were read from a single sample in a study of beta chain features in type 1 diabetes. Clones were read by immunoSEQ multiplex PCR, and TCRdb kept only the in-frame ones, dropping some. The profile shows 330,000 or so clones, roughly 21% of them singletons. The sequenced sample consisted of naive CD4+ T cells from blood. These receptors originate from a woman under 30 in good health. Each CDR3 is given without its conserved first and last residue. A clone size is listed for some rows: how often the clone was seen (once, few, many), or a class if it is expanded.

j_call v_call clone_size cdr3_aa
TRBJ2-5 TRBV7-9 NA ASSSDRGGETQY
TRBJ1-1 TRBV7-8 NA ASSPQGAEAF
TRBJ2-7 TRBV7-8 few ASSPWTGDYEQY
TRBJ2-7 TRBV2 NA ASTMLEGGPYEQY
TRBJ1-2 TRBV19 NA ASKPRQGWLHGYT
TRBJ2-1 TRBV29-1 NA SVDPAGGPRQF
TRBJ2-5 TRBV5-1 few ASSSSGVDETQY
TRBJ2-1 TRBV18 NA ASSPGTGVYNEQF
TRBJ1-1 TRBV29-1 few SGDRGGGTEAF
TRBJ2-2 TRBV9 few ASSVGTANTGELF
TRBJ1-2 TRBV4-1 few ASSQEGLGTGGLGGYT
TRBJ1-2 TRBV15 NA ATSPDRGRGYT
TRBJ1-1 TRBV30 NA AWSARTGVYTEAF
TRBJ1-4 TRBV7-2 few ASSLTGNEKLF
TRBJ1-2 TRBV14 few ASSHDRVSNYGYT
TRBJ2-2 TRBV7-9 NA ASSLFTGNTGELF
TRBJ1-6 TRBV7-9 few ASSLGTGSNSPLH
TRBJ1-2 TRBV25-1 NA ASSEYGRGGYT
TRBJ1-2 TRBV6-1 few ASSESRGRAARGGYT
TRBJ2-7 TRBV14 NA ASSQYSTVSYEQY
TRBJ2-7 TRBV30 NA AWSVRGKNYEQY
TRBJ1-2 TRBV9 few ASSVGQSLNYGYT
TRBJ2-1 TRBV30 few AWTPAGLAGGLNEQF
TRBJ2-1 TRBV2 NA ASSGSRAAHYNEQF
TRBJ2-5 TRBV5-1 few ASSLAEAGGFETQY
TRBJ2-3 TRBV9 NA ASSPRGGRAADTQY